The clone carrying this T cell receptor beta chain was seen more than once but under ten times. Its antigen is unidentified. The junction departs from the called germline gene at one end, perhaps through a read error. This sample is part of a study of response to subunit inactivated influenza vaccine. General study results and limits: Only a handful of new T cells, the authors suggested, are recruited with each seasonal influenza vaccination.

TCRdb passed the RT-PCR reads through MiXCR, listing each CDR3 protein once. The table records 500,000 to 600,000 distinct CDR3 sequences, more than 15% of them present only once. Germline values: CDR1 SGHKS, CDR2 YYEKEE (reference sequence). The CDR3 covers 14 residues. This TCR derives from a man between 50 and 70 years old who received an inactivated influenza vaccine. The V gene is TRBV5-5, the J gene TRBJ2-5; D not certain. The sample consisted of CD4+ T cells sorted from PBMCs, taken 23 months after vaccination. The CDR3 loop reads CASSLDLNQETQYF. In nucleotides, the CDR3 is TGTGCCAGCAGTTTGGACCTAAACCAAGAGACCCAGTACTTC.